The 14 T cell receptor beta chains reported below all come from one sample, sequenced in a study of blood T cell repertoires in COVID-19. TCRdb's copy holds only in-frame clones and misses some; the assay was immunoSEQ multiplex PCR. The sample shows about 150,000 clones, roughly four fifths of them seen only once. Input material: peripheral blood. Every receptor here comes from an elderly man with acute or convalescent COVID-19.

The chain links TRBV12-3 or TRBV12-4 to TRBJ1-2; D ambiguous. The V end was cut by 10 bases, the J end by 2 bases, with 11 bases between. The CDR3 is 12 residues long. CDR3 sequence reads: CATRGRNYGYTF. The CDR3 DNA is TGTGCCACCCGGGGAAGAAACTATGGCTACACCTTC.

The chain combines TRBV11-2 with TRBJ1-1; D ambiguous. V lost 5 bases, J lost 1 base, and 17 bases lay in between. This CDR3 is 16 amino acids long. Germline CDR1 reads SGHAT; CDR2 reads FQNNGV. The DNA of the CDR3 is TGTGCCAGCAGCCTTCTCAAGGCAGGCCCGAACACTGAAGCTTTCTTT. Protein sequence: CASSLLKAGPNTEAFF.

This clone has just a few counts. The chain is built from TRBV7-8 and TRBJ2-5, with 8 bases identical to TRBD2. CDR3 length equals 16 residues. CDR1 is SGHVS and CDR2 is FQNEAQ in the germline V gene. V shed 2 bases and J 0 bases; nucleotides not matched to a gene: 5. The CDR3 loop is CASSLNPSGYQETQYF. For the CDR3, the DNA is TGTGCCAGCAGCTTAAACCCTAGCGGGTACCAAGAGACCCAGTACTTC. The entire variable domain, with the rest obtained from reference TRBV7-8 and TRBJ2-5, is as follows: GAGVSQSPRYKVAKRGQDVALRCDPISGHVSLFWYQQALGQGPEFLTYFQNEAQLDKSGLPSDRFFAERPEGSVSTLKIQRTQQEDSAVYLCASSLNPSGYQETQYFGPGTRLLVL.

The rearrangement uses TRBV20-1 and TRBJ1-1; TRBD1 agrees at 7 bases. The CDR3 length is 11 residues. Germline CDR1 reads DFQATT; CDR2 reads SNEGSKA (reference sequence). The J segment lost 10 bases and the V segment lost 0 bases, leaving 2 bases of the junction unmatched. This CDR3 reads CSARDHRGAFF. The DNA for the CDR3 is TGCAGTGCTAGAGACCACAGGGGAGCTTTCTTT.

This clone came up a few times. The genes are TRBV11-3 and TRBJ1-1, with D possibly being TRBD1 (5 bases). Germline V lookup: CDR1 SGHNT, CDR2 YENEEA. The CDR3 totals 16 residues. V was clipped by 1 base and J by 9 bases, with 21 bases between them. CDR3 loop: CASSLAQGTDLVQAFF. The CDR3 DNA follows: TGTGCCAGCAGCTTAGCCCAGGGAACAGATTTGGTGCAAGCTTTCTTT.

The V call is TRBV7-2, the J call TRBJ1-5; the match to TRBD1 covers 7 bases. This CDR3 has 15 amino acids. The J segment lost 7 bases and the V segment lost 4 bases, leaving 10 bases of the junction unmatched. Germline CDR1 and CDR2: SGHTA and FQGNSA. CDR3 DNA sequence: TGTGCCAGCAGCTCCCGACAGGGCTCAGGCCAGCCCCAGCATTTT. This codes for CASSSRQGSGQPQHF.

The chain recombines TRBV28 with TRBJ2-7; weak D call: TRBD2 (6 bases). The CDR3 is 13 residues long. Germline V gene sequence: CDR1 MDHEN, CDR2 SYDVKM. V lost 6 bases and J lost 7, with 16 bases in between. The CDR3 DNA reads TGTGCCAGCAGCCGTCGCGGGGCGTATGAGCAGTACTTC. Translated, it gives CASSRRGAYEQYF.

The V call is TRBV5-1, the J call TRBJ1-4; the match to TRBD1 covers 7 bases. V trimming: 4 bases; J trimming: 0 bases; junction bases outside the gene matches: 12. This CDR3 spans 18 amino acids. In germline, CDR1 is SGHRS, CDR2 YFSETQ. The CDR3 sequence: CASSGRTGWVTTNEKLFF. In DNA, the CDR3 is TGCGCCAGCAGCGGCCGGACAGGTTGGGTTACAACTAATGAAAAACTGTTTTTT.

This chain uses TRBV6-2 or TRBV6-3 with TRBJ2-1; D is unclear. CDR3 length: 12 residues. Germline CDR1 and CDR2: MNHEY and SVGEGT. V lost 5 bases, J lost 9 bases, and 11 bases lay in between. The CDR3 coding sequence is TGTGCCAGCAGTATAGTCGGCGGTGAGCAGTTCTTC. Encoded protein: CASSIVGGEQFF.

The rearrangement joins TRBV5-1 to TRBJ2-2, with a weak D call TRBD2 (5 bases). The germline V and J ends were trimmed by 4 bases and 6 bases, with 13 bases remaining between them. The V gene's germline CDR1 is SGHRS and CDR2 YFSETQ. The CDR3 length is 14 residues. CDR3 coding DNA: TGCGCCAGCAGCCCGGCGGGCAGAGCCGGGGAGCTGTTTTTT. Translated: CASSPAGRAGELFF.

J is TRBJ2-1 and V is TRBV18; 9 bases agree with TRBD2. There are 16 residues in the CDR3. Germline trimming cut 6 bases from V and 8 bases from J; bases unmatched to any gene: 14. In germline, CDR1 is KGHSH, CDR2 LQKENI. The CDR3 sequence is CASSQVASGATHEQFF. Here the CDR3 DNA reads TGTGCCAGCTCCCAGGTCGCTAGCGGGGCAACGCATGAGCAGTTCTTC. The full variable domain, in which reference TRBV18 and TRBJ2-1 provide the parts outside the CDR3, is NAGVMQNPRHLVRRRGQEARLRCSPMKGHSHVYWYRQLPEEGLKFMVYLQKENIIDESGMPKERFSAEFPKEGPSILRIQQVVRGDSAAYFCASSQVASGATHEQFFGPGTRLTVL.

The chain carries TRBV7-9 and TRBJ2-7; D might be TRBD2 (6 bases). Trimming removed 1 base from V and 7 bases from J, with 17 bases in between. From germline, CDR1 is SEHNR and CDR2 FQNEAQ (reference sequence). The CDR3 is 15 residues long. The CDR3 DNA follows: TGTGCCAGCAGCTTAGGCTCAGGGACGGCGGGAGAGCAGTACGTC. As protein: CASSLGSGTAGEQYV.

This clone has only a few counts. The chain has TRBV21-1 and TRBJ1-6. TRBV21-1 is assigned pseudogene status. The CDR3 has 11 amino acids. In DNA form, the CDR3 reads TGTGCCAGCATCACGGGAACACCCCTCCACTTT. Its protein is CASITGTPLHF.

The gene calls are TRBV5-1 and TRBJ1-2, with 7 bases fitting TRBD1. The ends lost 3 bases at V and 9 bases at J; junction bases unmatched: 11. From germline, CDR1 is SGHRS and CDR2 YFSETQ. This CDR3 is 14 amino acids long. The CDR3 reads CASSSGQSALRYTF. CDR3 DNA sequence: TGCGCCAGCAGCTCGGGACAGTCCGCTCTTCGCTACACCTTC.